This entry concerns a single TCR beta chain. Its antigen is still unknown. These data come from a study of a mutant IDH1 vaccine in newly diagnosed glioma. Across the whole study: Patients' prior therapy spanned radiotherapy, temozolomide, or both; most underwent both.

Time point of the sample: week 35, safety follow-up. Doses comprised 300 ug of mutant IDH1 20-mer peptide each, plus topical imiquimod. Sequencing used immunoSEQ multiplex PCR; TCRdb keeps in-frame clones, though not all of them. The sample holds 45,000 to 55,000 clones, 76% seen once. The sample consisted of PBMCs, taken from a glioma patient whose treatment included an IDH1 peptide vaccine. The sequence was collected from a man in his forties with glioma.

DNA of the CDR3: TGTGCCAGCAGCTTAGTTGGGACTCAGGCCACTGAAGCTTTCTTT. Its protein product is CASSLVGTQATEAFF. The chain employs TRBV11-2 and TRBJ1-1; a weak D match, TRBD1 (5 bases). Between the trimmed V and J ends, which lost 1 base and 4 bases, there was a span of 13 bases. The CDR3 length is 15 residues. Germline V gene lookup returns CDR1 SGHAT and CDR2 FQNNGV.